One sample yielded the 29 T cell receptor beta chains listed below, sequenced in a study of T cells in Graves' hyperthyroidism and ophthalmopathy. The investigators amplified TCR beta CDR3 regions from RNA transcripts. Initially, a first-round RT-PCR of the TCR CDR3 employed the HTBI primer set. TCRdb re-analysed the multiplex PCR reads in MiXCR, keeping a single row per CDR3 protein. The table lists 470,000 or so distinct CDR3 sequences, about 20% of them singletons. Material for sequencing was blood. The receptors derive from a man aged 18 to 29 with Graves' hyperthyroidism.

This chain links TRBV6-2 or TRBV6-3 with TRBJ1-5; D call uncertain. Trimming left V 4 bases short and J 0 bases short, with 10 bases between. The CDR3 has 15 amino acids. CDR1 is MNHEY and CDR2 is SVGEGT in the germline V gene. The CDR3: CASSWLRDSNQPQHF. The CDR3 DNA is TGTGCCAGCAGTTGGCTACGCGATAGCAATCAGCCCCAGCATTTT.

This clonotype was seen a few times. The chain recombines TRBV4-1 with TRBJ1-1; unclear D gene. The CDR3 covers 15 residues. The V end lost 0 bases, the J end lost 4 bases, and 12 bases lay between the germline ends. Germline-derived CDR1 and CDR2 are MGHRA and YSYEKL. CDR3 loop: CASSQEFGEGTEAFF. Here the CDR3 DNA reads TGCGCCAGCAGCCAAGAGTTTGGTGAAGGCACTGAAGCTTTCTTT.

This clonotype was counted at least ten times. V gene TRBV12-3 or TRBV12-4 combines with J gene TRBJ1-2; 10 positions agree with TRBD1. The CDR3 loop spans 14 amino acids. The trim removed 5 bases at V and 4 bases at J, leaving 4 bases unmatched. Here the CDR3 DNA reads TGTGCCAGCAGTGAGACAGGGGGCACCTATGGCTACACCTTC. It specifies CASSETGGTYGYTF.

This clonotype was recorded many times. In DNA form, the CDR3 reads TGTGCCAGCAGTTACTGGGACAGACCTAACTATGGCTACACCTTC. This gives the protein CASSYWDRPNYGYTF. The genes are TRBV28 and TRBJ1-2; 7 bases agree with TRBD1. Trimming took 4 bases from V and 0 from J; bases not matched to a gene: 5. CDR1 and CDR2 from the germline V gene are MDHEN and SYDVKM. The CDR3 sequence is 15 residues long.

The CDR3 DNA follows: TGTGCCAGCAGCTTAGGGGAGAGGTACATTCAGTACTTC. This gives the protein CASSLGERYIQYF. V gene TRBV7-6 combines with J gene TRBJ2-4; possibly TRBD2 for D (5 bases). Trimming left V 1 base short and J 8 bases short, with 9 bases between. Germline lookup yields CDR1 SGHVS and CDR2 FNYEAQ. The CDR3 extends over 13 amino acids.

The table lists this clonotype with many counts. The chain is built from TRBV6-1 and TRBJ2-5; possibly TRBD2 for D (5 bases). Germline V gene sequence: CDR1 MNHNS, CDR2 SASEGT. Trimming took 6 bases from V and 5 from J, leaving 19 bases between them. The CDR3 is made up of 15 amino acids. Written as DNA, the CDR3 is TGTGCCAGCAGACTACGGGAAACGGTTGAGGAGACCCAGTACTTC. Residues: CASRLRETVEETQYF.

There are many counts of this clonotype. The gene calls are TRBV27 and TRBJ2-5; 8 bases agree with TRBD1. The germline gives CDR1 MNHEY, CDR2 SMNVEV (reference sequence). V trimming: 3 bases; J trimming: 4 bases; junction bases outside the gene matches: 7. The length of the CDR3 is 15 residues. In nucleotides, the CDR3 is TGTGCCAGCAGTTTGGACCCCACAGGGGGAGAGACCCAGTACTTC. Protein: CASSLDPTGGETQYF.

The chain links TRBV6-1 to TRBJ2-2, with D hard to call. V was clipped by 0 bases and J by 2 bases, with 7 bases between them. Germline CDR1 reads MNHNS; CDR2 reads SASEGT. The CDR3 runs 15 residues. DNA for the CDR3: TGTGCCAGCAGTGAAGCTCTTGGTAACACCGGGGAGCTGTTTTTT. Translating it yields CASSEALGNTGELFF.

J is TRBJ2-3 and V is TRBV7-3; 10 nucleotides agree with TRBD1. CDR3 length: 15 residues. V gave up 5 bases and J gave up 0 bases; unmatched junction bases: 2. The germline CDR1 and CDR2 sequences are SGHTA and FQGTGA. CDR3 coding DNA: TGTGCCAGCAGCCGACAGGGGGCTAGCACAGATACGCAGTATTTT. As protein: CASSRQGASTDTQYF.

Many counts were recorded for this clonotype. This rearrangement joins TRBV6-5 to TRBJ1-1; D is unresolved. The CDR3 covers 13 residues. V lost 0 bases and J 2 bases, leaving 4 bases between the germline ends. Per germline, CDR1 MNHEY and CDR2 SVGAGI. This chain's CDR3 is CASSYSTNTEAFF. The CDR3 DNA is TGTGCCAGCAGTTACTCGACCAACACTGAAGCTTTCTTT.

At least ten counts were recorded for this clonotype. The rearrangement links TRBV6-5 to TRBJ1-1, with D maybe TRBD1 (6 bases). Germline CDR1 reads MNHEY; CDR2 reads SVGAGI. With 0 bases removed from V and 3 bases from J, the gap between germline ends came to 14 bases. This CDR3 contains 16 residues. For the CDR3, the DNA is TGTGCCAGCAGTTACTCGACGGGGGACACTTACACTGAAGCTTTCTTT. As protein: CASSYSTGDTYTEAFF.

This chain links TRBV19 with TRBJ2-5; D is undetermined. CDR1 is LNHDA, CDR2 SQIVND, per germline (reference sequence). This CDR3 region has 13 residues. V dropped 4 bases and J dropped 3 bases, with 9 bases sitting between them. The CDR3 nucleotides read TGTGCCAGTAGTACTTGGTCGGAAGAGACCCAGTACTTC. Residues: CASSTWSEETQYF.

This rearrangement joins TRBV28 to TRBJ1-2; 7 nucleotides align to TRBD1. Germline V gene lookup returns CDR1 MDHEN and CDR2 SYDVKM. Trimming cost V 6 bases and J 2 bases; bases outside gene matches: 6. The CDR3 consists of 14 residues. The CDR3, as DNA: TGTGCCAGCAGGGGGGACAGCAAAAACTATGGCTACACCTTC. Protein product: CASRGDSKNYGYTF.

This clonotype has only a few counts. J is TRBJ1-6 and V is TRBV5-4; 7 nucleotides align to TRBD1. V lost 5 bases to trimming and J lost 8 bases; unmatched junction nucleotides: 10. CDR3 size: 15 residues. Germline CDR1 and CDR2: SGHNT and YYREEE (reference sequence). CDR3 DNA: TGTGCCAGCAGTCCCGGAGAAGGGGGCCATTCACCCCTCCACTTT. Its translation is CASSPGEGGHSPLHF.

Ten or more counts support this clonotype. The V and J genes are TRBV6-5 and TRBJ1-5; possibly TRBD1 for D (5 bases). From germline, CDR1 is MNHEY and CDR2 SVGAGI. The CDR3 contains 15 residues. Trimming shortened V by 4 bases and J by 8 bases, and 18 bases separated the two germline ends. DNA of the CDR3: TGTGCCAGCAGTTTACTAGGAGGGGCTTCGGAGCCCCAGCATTTT. Translation: CASSLLGGASEPQHF.

This chain uses TRBV28 with TRBJ2-5, with a weak D call TRBD2 (7 bases). This CDR3 region has 16 residues. From germline, CDR1 is MDHEN and CDR2 SYDVKM. Trimming stripped 6 bases from V and 2 bases from J, with 19 bases between. In DNA form, the CDR3 reads TGTGCCAGCAGACCACCTGTGGGGGGGCGGCAAGAGACCCAGTACTTC. This translates into CASRPPVGGRQETQYF.

Ten or more counts support this clonotype. The chain is built from TRBV6-5 and TRBJ1-1, with no clear D. Germline CDR1 is MNHEY and CDR2 is SVGAGI. V lost 4 bases to trimming and J lost 0 bases, with 9 bases between them. This CDR3 contains 14 residues. This chain's CDR3 is CASSSRTVNTEAFF. The CDR3, as DNA: TGTGCCAGCAGTTCCCGGACGGTGAACACTGAAGCTTTCTTT.

There are many counts of this clonotype. This rearrangement joins TRBV6-1 to TRBJ2-7; 10 positions agree with TRBD1. The V segment lost 3 bases and the J segment 2 bases; nucleotides outside the gene matches: 1. From germline, CDR1 is MNHNS and CDR2 SASEGT. This CDR3 contains 14 residues. The CDR3 DNA follows: TGTGCCAGCAGTGAGACAGGGGGCGCCTACGAGCAGTACTTC. Protein product: CASSETGGAYEQYF.

With regard to this clonotype: This may stem from a read error, because a much larger clone lies one nucleotide away. The rearrangement uses TRBV5-1 and TRBJ2-2; D tentatively fits TRBD1 or TRBD2 (5 bases each). This CDR3 is 15 amino acids long. The V gene's germline CDR1 is SGHRS and CDR2 YFSETQ. The CDR3 loop is CASSLSTVNTGELCF. The CDR3 bases are TGCGCCAGCAGCTTGTCGACAGTGAACACCGGGGAGCTGTGTTTT. The full variable domain, rest sourced from reference TRBV5-1 and TRBJ2-2, is KAGVTQTPRYLIKTRGQQVTLSCSPISGHRSVSWYQQTPGQGLQFLFEYFSETQRNKGNFPGRFSGRQFSNSRSEMNVSTLELGDSALYLCASSLSTVNTGELCFGEGSRLTVL.

This clonotype has at least ten counts. The V call is TRBV30, the J call TRBJ1-1; tentative D call: TRBD1 (5 bases). V lost 0 bases to trimming and J lost 6 bases, with 11 bases between them. CDR1 is GTSNPN, CDR2 SVGIG, per germline (reference sequence). There are 13 residues in the CDR3. The CDR3 nucleotides read TGTGCCTGGAGTGTACGGGCGGGGGCTGAAGCTTTCTTT. Translated: CAWSVRAGAEAFF.

The chain couples TRBV5-1 to TRBJ1-2, with D possibly TRBD1 on 5 matching bases. The CDR3 is 15 amino acids. Germline CDR1 and CDR2: SGHRS and YFSETQ. Trimming shortened V by 4 bases and J by 8 bases, and 21 bases separated the two germline ends. The CDR3 is CASSPRGPSEDGYTF. In DNA form, the CDR3 reads TGCGCCAGCAGCCCCCGGGGCCCTAGTGAGGACGGCTACACCTTC.

The DNA of the CDR3 is TGCAGTGGTGGAGGCGCGGGTAACACTGAAGCTTTCTTT. This translates into CSGGGAGNTEAFF. The chain uses TRBV20-1 and TRBJ1-1; no clear D gene. Per the germline V gene, CDR1 is DFQATT and CDR2 is SNEGSKA (reference sequence). The CDR3 contains 13 residues. V was clipped by 7 bases and J by 2 bases, with 14 bases between them.

This clonotype showed up just once. The V gene is TRBV29-1, the J gene TRBJ2-7; D is possibly TRBD2 (5 bases). This CDR3 contains 12 residues. Germline V gene sequence: CDR1 SQVTM, CDR2 ANQGSEA. V dropped 7 bases and J dropped 5 bases, with 15 bases sitting between them. Here the CDR3 reads CSAIVPGNEQYF. Written as DNA, the CDR3 is TGCAGCGCAATAGTCCCGGGGAACGAGCAGTACTTC.

This clonotype showed up many times. The CDR3 does not close with the conserved phenylalanine or tryptophan, likely indicating a read error. V gene TRBV6-5 combines with J gene TRBJ2-2; D is possibly TRBD1 (6 bases). Germline V CDR1 and CDR2: MNHEY, SVGAGI. The CDR3 contains 12 residues. V shed 7 bases and J shed 7 bases, with 10 bases lying between them. CDR3 sequence: CASIKGDGELFL. CDR3 sequence (DNA): TGTGCCAGCATCAAGGGGGACGGGGAGCTGTTTCTT.

CDR3 sequence: CATSDAIGTDEETQYF. In nucleotides, the CDR3 is TGTGCCACCAGTGATGCCATCGGGACAGACGAAGAGACCCAGTACTTC. The chain has TRBV24-1 and TRBJ2-5, with 7 positions matching TRBD1. The CDR3 loop spans 16 amino acids. The V and J ends lost 3 bases and 3 bases, in that order; junction bases with no gene match: 9. Germline loops: CDR1 KGHDR, CDR2 SFDVKD.

This clonotype appeared many times. The chain uses TRBV5-1 and TRBJ2-7; D is perhaps TRBD1 (5 bases). V shed 2 bases and J shed 4 bases, with 13 bases lying between them. This CDR3 has 14 amino acids. The germline gives CDR1 SGHRS, CDR2 YFSETQ. The CDR3 DNA reads as TGCGCCAGCAGCTTTTCGGCAGGGCCATACGAGCAGTACTTC. It encodes CASSFSAGPYEQYF.

The sample holds many counts of this clonotype. CDR3 residues: CASSPRRQGNGYTF. DNA for the CDR3: TGTGCCAGCAGTCCCCGCCGCCAGGGAAATGGCTACACCTTC. The V gene is TRBV12-3 or TRBV12-4, the J gene TRBJ1-2, with TRBD1 as a possible D gene (5 bases). V lost 5 bases, J lost 6 bases, and 16 bases lay in between. The CDR3 covers 14 residues.

Ten or more counts support this clonotype. The chain has TRBV12-3 or TRBV12-4 and TRBJ2-5; 12 bases are a match to TRBD1. The CDR3 has 14 amino acids. V was clipped by 9 bases and J by 3 bases; unmatched bases: 5. The chain's CDR3 is CASRDRGLEETQYF. For the CDR3, the DNA is TGTGCCAGTAGGGACAGGGGGCTGGAAGAGACCCAGTACTTC.

This clonotype was seen only a few times. J is TRBJ1-1 and V is TRBV13; 9 nucleotides match TRBD1. Germline loops: CDR1 PRHDT, CDR2 FYEKMQ (reference sequence). The CDR3 has 15 residues. V lost 0 bases to trimming and J lost 2 bases; unmatched junction nucleotides: 1. The CDR3 DNA is TGTGCCAGCAGCTTAGGGGGACAGGGAAACACTGAAGCTTTCTTT. Its protein is CASSLGGQGNTEAFF.